This T cell receptor beta chain is drawn from a study of regulatory T cells in long-lasting Graves disease. Study findings and constraints: TCR diversity was lower in persistent than newly diagnosed Graves' disease.

This clonotype was observed many times. Its antigen is as yet unknown. The CDR3 length is 14 residues. The ends were cut back, 2 bases at V and 0 bases at J, with 8 bases in the middle. Germline lookup yields CDR1 KGHSH and CDR2 LQKENI. Specified time point: newly diagnosed GD, antithyroid drugs for less than 3 months. PBMCs were the source of the RNA used for TCR sequencing. Arm-PCR of CDR3 regions with iRepertoire HTBI primers generated TCR beta libraries. Each CDR3 protein gets one entry after TCRdb re-called the multiplex PCR reads with MiXCR. In the table there are 350,000 to 500,000 distinct CDR3 sequences, about 17% of which are singletons. In addition, the sample was reused for a study of T cells in Graves' hyperthyroidism and ophthalmopathy.

Sample: peripheral blood mononuclear cells (PBMCs), taken at new diagnosis, from a patient treated with antithyroid drugs. The chain has TRBV18 and TRBJ2-7, with unresolved D. This sequence originates from a woman in her late teens or twenties with Graves disease. CDR3 region: CASSPGSHSYEQYF. In DNA form, the CDR3 reads TGTGCCAGCTCACCAGGCAGCCACTCCTACGAGCAGTACTTC.